One T cell receptor beta chain is described in this entry. Its antigen remains unidentified. The read halts 3 residues ahead of the CDR3 end, with the missing end drawn from the germline J gene. The germline V gene encodes CDR1 SGHAT and CDR2 FQDESV (reference sequence). Including cysteine and phenylalanine, the CDR3 has 12 amino acids. The DNA shown is the part of the CDR3 that was read: 27 bases, in frame from base 1. V gives up 5 bases and J gives up 7 bases, and the segment between their germline ends measures 11 bases. These data are taken from a study of T cells in women clearing cervical HPV infection (dated by TCRdb to 2017 to 2018). Context from the whole study: Cases were about two dozen women with histologically confirmed HPV16-related CIN3 or worse, including a couple of invasive cancers. The controls were around 25 women whose single incident HPV16 infection cleared within 12 months with no development of precancer or cancer. Case blood was taken at the visit when the lesion was first identified, whereas control blood was taken when infection was no longer detected. For cases, the median interval between lesion detection and blood sampling was about 150 days, with an interquartile range of roughly 90 to 200 days. Since only a few of the women had HLA typing available, the possibility that HLA type was acting as a confounder could not be ruled out. The exploratory proof-of-principle case-control study was nested within the Guanacaste HPV Natural History Study in Costa Rica and compared TCR repertoires across cervical HPV16 outcomes. Cases and controls were matched on year of sample collection and on age within five years. Cases had a median age of about 34 years and controls had a median age of approximately 38, with no significant differences in baseline characteristics. In the parent cohort, 9,000 to 13,000 women aged 18 or older were enrolled in Guanacaste, Costa Rica, during about 1992 to 1994 and were followed for six to seven years. Five blinded duplicates per group were added as quality controls, so that 60 or so samples were obtained: some 50 participants and 10 replicates.

TCR beta CDR3 regions were amplified by multiplex PCR from an average of roughly 1.1 ug genomic DNA per sample using the immunoSEQ assay. Primer bias was corrected in the assay by using a complete synthetic TCR repertoire to establish an amplification baseline. The amplicons were sequenced using the Illumina platform. From the authors' description of their analysis: Sequences were error-corrected by clustering with frequency ratios and a modified nearest-neighbor algorithm, then analyzed in the immunoSEQ Analyzer with IMGT gene definitions. At each rarefaction depth, TCR richness and evenness were averaged over 20 rarefaction repeats, and samples with fewer sequences than the depth were excluded. V, D and J gene relative abundances were compared between groups with Wilcoxon rank sum tests, applying FDR correction. Blinded duplicates gave an intraclass correlation of 95.6% for TCR richness and an average of roughly 76% across about 65 gene segments. This is the immuneACCESS table as TCRdb keeps it, with only in-frame sequences that have V and J called. A part of the clones is gone; compared with another copy, unresolved V genes explain less than half, and the rest is unexplained. That table supplies the V and J calls and clone size; D and trimming were determined from the DNA. The sample's clone listing holds more than 20,000 clones. The ten largest make up roughly 2.6% of the sample.

Here is what the overall study found, with its caveats: Cases had lower TRBV6-7 relative abundance than controls (approximately 0.1% versus 0.16%; Bonferroni P = 0.0008). Whether associations preceded infection or resulted from infection could not be shown with the cross-sectional design, and effector/memory subsets and HPV-specific T cells were not isolated. T-cell numbers per sample were unknown, so richness differences could reflect varying T-cell content rather than repertoire biology. Random forest classifiers that combined richness and V gene abundances separated cases from controls with an estimated AUC of 0.83. CIN3+ cases had significantly higher TCR repertoire richness than controls across sequencing depths, but evenness did not differ between the groups.

Every participant had a single incident cervical HPV16 infection, and prevalent HPV16 infections were excluded. Cervical HPV DNA was detected with MY09/MY11 PCR, and genotyping was done by dot-blot hybridization. Roughly 16 mL of heparinized blood were centrifuged, and the buffy coat was split into aliquots, frozen at -30 degrees C, and then kept at -80 degrees C. QIAGEN kits were used to extract genomic DNA from the buffy coat specimens. The sample taken for sequencing was blood buffy coat. Recombination connected TRBV11-1 to TRBJ1-2; the D gene is perhaps TRBD1, on 6 matching bases. This receptor was taken from a woman aged 18-70 years with a cervical HPV16 infection that either progressed to CIN3+ or cleared (not recorded which). For the CDR3, the sequence is CASSTDRSGYTF. Partial CDR3 DNA: TGTGCCAGCAGCACAGACAGGTCTGGC.